The 32 T cell receptor beta chains reported below all come from one sample, sequenced in a study of T cells in Graves' hyperthyroidism and ophthalmopathy. The investigators amplified TCR beta CDR3 regions from RNA transcripts. Researchers ran a first-round RT-PCR on the TCR CDR3 using the HTBI primer set. TCRdb re-analysed the multiplex PCR reads in MiXCR, keeping a single row per CDR3 protein. This sample yields 800,000 or so distinct CDR3 sequences, of which around 39% are seen a single time; roughly 8.3% belongs to the top ten. The specimen was blood. Source of these receptors: a man aged 18-30 years with Graves' hyperthyroidism.

The V gene is TRBV11-1, the J gene TRBJ1-6; D gene ambiguous. CDR1 SGHAT and CDR2 FQDESV come from the germline V gene (reference sequence). This CDR3 is 15 amino acids long. V dropped 5 bases and J dropped 5 bases, with 13 bases sitting between them. CDR3 amino acids: CASSDHGINNSPLHF. CDR3 DNA sequence: TGTGCCAGCAGCGATCATGGGATCAATAATTCACCCCTCCACTTT.

V usage is TRBV4-2 and J usage is TRBJ1-3, with D uncertain. Germline V lookup: CDR1 LGHNA, CDR2 YNFKEQ. The CDR3 contains 15 residues. V gave up 0 bases and J gave up 0 bases, with 6 bases separating them. The CDR3 is CASSQERASGNTIYF. The CDR3 coding sequence is TGTGCCAGCAGCCAAGAAAGGGCCTCTGGAAACACCATATATTTT.

This clonotype was counted between two and nine times. V and J are TRBV4-1 and TRBJ2-5, with D unresolved. Germline assignment: CDR1 MGHRA and CDR2 YSYEKL. V gave up 0 bases and J gave up 5 bases, with 13 bases separating them. The length of the CDR3 is 15 residues. The chain's CDR3 is CASSQDMAGVETQYF. Here the CDR3 DNA reads TGCGCCAGCAGCCAAGATATGGCTGGCGTGGAGACCCAGTACTTC.

In this sample, this clonotype turned up many times. The CDR3 here is CSVCTNRAETQYF. CDR3 bases: TGCAGCGTATGCACTAACAGGGCCGAGACCCAGTACTTC. The chain combines TRBV29-1 with TRBJ2-5, with TRBD1 as a possible D gene (6 bases). Germline loops: CDR1 SQVTM, CDR2 ANQGSEA. Trimming pared 6 bases from V and 5 bases from J, leaving 16 bases between. The CDR3 loop spans 13 amino acids.

This clonotype occurred a few times. V and J are TRBV6-5 and TRBJ1-2; D may be TRBD1 (5 bases). V lost 2 bases and J lost 0, with 10 bases in between. This CDR3 has 15 residues. Germline CDR1 and CDR2: MNHEY and SVGAGI. CDR3 bases: TGTGCCAGCAGTTACGGGGGGTCCCCTAACTATGGCTACACCTTC. This gives the protein CASSYGGSPNYGYTF.

This clonotype was recorded at least ten times. This chain uses TRBV2 with TRBJ1-5, with D uncertain. Trimming stripped 4 bases from V and 3 bases from J, with 10 bases between. The V gene's germline CDR1 is SNHLY and CDR2 FYNNEI. The CDR3 is made up of 14 amino acids. The CDR3 DNA follows: TGTGCCAGCAGTGCAGCAGAGCTCAATCAGCCCCAGCATTTT. Translation: CASSAAELNQPQHF.

At least ten counts were recorded for this clonotype. This chain joins TRBV25-1 and TRBJ1-6; 8 nucleotides match TRBD1. Germline V gene sequence: CDR1 MGHDK, CDR2 SYGVNS. The CDR3 length is 14 residues. V trimming: 7 bases; J trimming: 7 bases; junction bases outside the gene matches: 6. The CDR3 sequence is CASIRSGGNSPLHF. The CDR3 DNA is TGTGCCAGCATTCGTTCAGGGGGCAATTCACCCCTCCACTTT.

This clonotype was observed a handful of times. This sequence joins TRBV29-1 and TRBJ2-2, with D maybe TRBD1 (6 bases). The CDR3 consists of 15 residues. Germline-derived CDR1 and CDR2 are SQVTM and ANQGSEA. The V and J ends lost 6 bases and 0 bases respectively, with 14 bases between them. CDR3 loop: CSVWTARANTGELFF. CDR3 bases: TGCAGCGTATGGACAGCCCGCGCGAACACCGGGGAGCTGTTTTTT.

This clonotype has ten or more counts. The V call is TRBV14, the J call TRBJ1-2; no definite D call. The CDR3 has 14 amino acids. Deletions cut 1 base from V and 8 bases from J, with 14 bases between. Germline V CDR1 and CDR2: SGHDN, FVKESK. The CDR3 region is CASSQAMIPSGYTF. CDR3 bases: TGTGCCAGCAGCCAAGCAATGATCCCCTCGGGCTACACCTTC.

The chain is built from TRBV24-1 and TRBJ2-2, with 11 bases aligning to TRBD2. This CDR3 is 17 amino acids long. Germline trimming cut 4 bases from V and 4 bases from J; bases unmatched to any gene: 7. The germline V gene encodes CDR1 KGHDR and CDR2 SFDVKD. The CDR3 sequence: CATSEGGLAESTGELFF. DNA for the CDR3: TGTGCCACCAGTGAGGGGGGACTAGCGGAGAGCACCGGGGAGCTGTTTTTT.

In this sample, this clonotype turned up a few times. The gene calls are TRBV12-3 or TRBV12-4 and TRBJ2-7, with 11 positions matching TRBD2. CDR3 length equals 13 residues. Unmatched junction bases numbered 4, after V lost 6 bases and J lost 6 bases. The CDR3 reads CASRLAGESEQYF. In nucleotides, the CDR3 is TGTGCCAGCAGACTAGCGGGAGAATCCGAGCAGTACTTC.

This rearrangement joins TRBV11-2 to TRBJ1-4; maybe TRBD1 (5 bases). From germline, CDR1 is SGHAT and CDR2 FQNNGV. The ends were cut back, 1 base at V and 0 bases at J, with 15 bases in the middle. The CDR3 has 18 amino acids. This chain's CDR3 is CASSLASSGLATNEKLFF. In DNA form, the CDR3 reads TGTGCCAGCAGCTTAGCCTCGTCAGGGCTTGCAACTAATGAAAAACTGTTTTTT. Full variable domain (outside the CDR3, taken from reference TRBV11-2 and TRBJ1-4): EAGVAQSPRYKIIEKRQSVAFWCNPISGHATLYWYQQILGQGPKLLIQFQNNGVVDDSQLPKDRFSAERLKGVDSTLKIQPAKLEDSAVYLCASSLASSGLATNEKLFFGSGTQLSVL.

The V gene is TRBV9, the J gene TRBJ1-1; TRBD1 matches at 10 bases. Germline V gene lookup returns CDR1 SGDLS and CDR2 YYNGEE. The V segment lost 3 bases and the J segment 0 bases; nucleotides outside the gene matches: 8. CDR3 length equals 17 residues. CDR3 nucleotides: TGTGCCAGCAGCGGACAGGGGGCCGGGGTTATGAACACTGAAGCTTTCTTT. Translated, it gives CASSGQGAGVMNTEAFF. The whole variable domain, filled in from reference TRBV9 and TRBJ1-1, reads DSGVTQTPKHLITATGQRVTLRCSPRSGDLSVYWYQQSLDQGLQFLIQYYNGEERAKGNILERFSAQQFPDLHSELNLSSLELGDSALYFCASSGQGAGVMNTEAFFGQGTRLTVV.

V gene TRBV10-3 combines with J gene TRBJ2-7; perhaps TRBD2 as D (5 bases). V was pared by 10 bases and J by 2 bases, with 12 bases between. This CDR3 contains 12 residues. Germline V gene lookup returns CDR1 ENHRY and CDR2 SYGVKD. The CDR3 region is CATASGPYEQYF. In DNA form, the CDR3 reads TGTGCCACCGCCAGCGGTCCCTACGAGCAGTACTTC.

This sequence joins TRBV29-1 and TRBJ2-7; 9 bases agree with TRBD1. The J call may be faulty, since TRBJ2-1 better matches the DNA end. The CDR3 runs 13 residues. Germline CDR1 reads SQVTM; CDR2 reads ANQGSEA. The CDR3 here is CSVWTGDNNEQFF. CDR3 nucleotide sequence: TGCAGCGTTTGGACAGGGGACAACAATGAGCAGTTCTTC.

This clonotype was seen ten or more times. The chain joins TRBV10-2 to TRBJ1-6; no definite D call. This CDR3 has 15 residues. Trimming took off 6 bases at V and 7 bases at J, with 16 bases between the two ends. CDR1 is WSHSY, CDR2 SAAADI, per germline. CDR3 amino acids: CASSPSGRINSPLHF. The CDR3 nucleotides read TGCGCCAGCAGCCCTTCCGGCAGGATCAATTCACCCCTCCACTTT.

This clonotype was found many times. CDR3 nucleotide sequence: TGCAGCGTTAGGGAACAGGCCGGCGGGGAGCTGTTTTTT. Its translation: CSVREQAGGELFF. The J gene is TRBJ2-2, the V gene TRBV29-1; D possibly corresponds to TRBD1 (5 bases). Germline-derived CDR1 and CDR2 are SQVTM and ANQGSEA. Between the trimmed V and J ends, which lost 5 bases and 7 bases, there was a span of 14 bases. The CDR3 sequence is 13 residues long.

This clonotype was recorded at least ten times. This chain connects TRBV24-1 to TRBJ2-2; no clear D gene. The CDR3 contains 16 residues. CDR1 and CDR2 (germline): KGHDR, SFDVKD. Trimming left V 2 bases short and J 5 bases short, with 14 bases between. The CDR3 coding sequence is TGTGCCACCAGTGATTATAGCAGGAGAGGAACCGGGGAGCTGTTTTTT. The encoded protein is CATSDYSRRGTGELFF.

This clonotype has ten or more counts. The chain recombines TRBV7-2 with TRBJ1-6; D unresolved. Trimming cost V 8 bases and J 7 bases, with 9 bases left between them. The CDR3 extends over 12 amino acids. The germline CDR1 and CDR2 sequences are SGHTA and FQGNSA. CDR3 in amino acids: CASRGLNSPLHF. CDR3 DNA: TGTGCCAGCCGCGGGCTGAATTCACCCCTCCACTTT.

This chain links TRBV25-1 with TRBJ1-2; D ambiguous. Germline assignment: CDR1 MGHDK and CDR2 SYGVNS. The CDR3 totals 9 residues. Trimming shortened V by 6 bases and J by 12 bases, and 8 bases separated the two germline ends. CDR3 DNA: TGTGCCAGCAGAACCTTTGACACCTTC. It encodes CASRTFDTF.

This sequence joins TRBV11-1 and TRBJ2-7, with 8 nucleotides matching TRBD1. J was trimmed by 2 bases and V by 4 bases; bases with no gene match: 10. CDR1 and CDR2 from the germline V gene are SGHAT and FQDESV (reference sequence). The CDR3 loop spans 16 amino acids. The DNA of the CDR3 is TGTGCCAGCAGCTCTGACAGGGGCAAACCCCCCTACGAGCAGTACTTC. It codes for CASSSDRGKPPYEQYF. Based on the CDR3 plus reference TRBV11-1 and TRBJ2-7, the full variable domain is EAEVAQSPRYKITEKSQAVAFWCDPISGHATLYWYRQILGQGPELLVQFQDESVVDDSQLPKDRFSAERLKGVDSTLKIQPAELGDSAMYLCASSSDRGKPPYEQYFGPGTRLTVT.

The chain couples TRBV12-3 or TRBV12-4 to TRBJ2-5; maybe TRBD2 (6 bases). Trimming took 6 bases from V and 5 from J, leaving 13 bases between them. This CDR3 contains 13 residues. CDR3: CASRPPGDETQYF. The CDR3 DNA follows: TGTGCCAGCAGACCCCCGGGGGACGAGACCCAGTACTTC.

In this sample, this clonotype turned up a few times. The chain has TRBV9 and TRBJ1-5; a weak D match, TRBD1 (6 bases). V gave up 2 bases and J gave up 4 bases, with 10 bases separating them. This CDR3 spans 14 amino acids. Germline CDR1 and CDR2: SGDLS and YYNGEE. CDR3 DNA: TGTGCCAGCAGCGTCCGGGACACTAATCAGCCCCAGCATTTT. Its protein product is CASSVRDTNQPQHF.

V gene TRBV12-3 or TRBV12-4 combines with J gene TRBJ2-7; D not resolved. The CDR3 spans 12 residues. V shed 4 bases and J shed 2 bases, with 6 bases lying between them. CDR3 nucleotide sequence: TGTGCCAGCAGTTGGCAGCCCTACGAGCAGTACTTC. Its translation is CASSWQPYEQYF.

This clonotype was seen more than once but under ten times. The V call is TRBV7-2, the J call TRBJ1-4; 8 bases are shared with TRBD1. From germline, CDR1 is SGHTA and CDR2 FQGNSA. CDR3 length: 16 residues. V was pared by 5 bases and J by 6 bases, with 11 bases of the junction left unmatched. DNA for the CDR3: TGTGCCAGCAGCCAAGAAAGTCCAGGGGGCTATGAAAAACTGTTTTTT. As protein: CASSQESPGGYEKLFF.

J is TRBJ2-5 and V is TRBV10-2, with D unresolved. Trimming pared 6 bases from V and 5 bases from J, leaving 19 bases between. CDR1 and CDR2 (germline): WSHSY, SAAADI. The CDR3 sequence is 15 residues long. CDR3 coding DNA: TGCGCCAGCAGCCAAGTCTATGGTCCCAGGGAGACCCAGTACTTC. This encodes CASSQVYGPRETQYF.

Comment on this clonotype: One junction end does not reproduce the germline sequence, and a read error may be involved. The chain couples TRBV7-8 to TRBJ2-7; 9 nucleotides align to TRBD2. The CDR3 spans 14 residues. Germline V gene lookup returns CDR1 SGHVS and CDR2 FQNEAQ. The CDR3, as DNA: TGTGCCAGCGGCTTAGCGGGAGACTCCTACGAGCAGTACTTC. Amino acids: CASGLAGDSYEQYF.

This clonotype was recorded once. The chain couples TRBV4-1 to TRBJ1-1; no firm D call. CDR1 is MGHRA, CDR2 YSYEKL, per germline. V was clipped by 0 bases and J by 4 bases, with 15 bases between them. The CDR3 runs to 16 residues. CDR3 nucleotide sequence: TGCGCCAGCAGCCAAGAGGCGCCCCCAGGTTTCACTGAAGCTTTCTTT. It translates to CASSQEAPPGFTEAFF.

The rearrangement joins TRBV6-5 to TRBJ1-5; D unresolved. The CDR3 sequence is 14 residues long. Germline V lookup: CDR1 MNHEY, CDR2 SVGAGI. V was clipped by 4 bases and J by 1 base, with 8 bases between them. The CDR3 nucleotides read TGTGCCAGCAGTTCCCTAGGAAGCAATCAGCCCCAGCATTTT. Protein sequence: CASSSLGSNQPQHF.

Details on this clonotype: The junction and the germline gene differ at one end; a read error may be behind it. This sequence joins TRBV6-6 and TRBJ2-5; D perhaps matches TRBD2 (7 bases). The CDR3 totals 14 residues. Germline CDR1 reads MNHNY; CDR2 reads SVGAGI (reference sequence). The CDR3 DNA follows: TGTGCCGGCAGAGATTCGGGGGGCAGGGAGACCCAGTACTTC. Protein: CAGRDSGGRETQYF.

This clonotype has just a few counts. The CDR3 DNA reads as TGTGCCAGCAGCCAAGAACGGGGGGCCGCTGAAGCTTTCTTT. Translating it yields CASSQERGAAEAFF. The chain couples TRBV4-2 to TRBJ1-1; a weak D match, TRBD1 (6 bases). Germline V gives CDR1 LGHNA, CDR2 YNFKEQ. V gave up 0 bases and J gave up 6 bases, with 11 bases separating them. The CDR3 runs to 14 residues.

This clonotype turned up a few times. The chain links TRBV2 to TRBJ1-5; TRBD1 is a possible D gene (6 bases). The CDR3 runs 16 residues. The germline gives CDR1 SNHLY, CDR2 FYNNEI. V was pared by 6 bases and J by 0 bases, with 15 bases between. The CDR3 DNA reads as TGTGCCAGCAGGGGACAAGGACAGCTTAGCAATCAGCCCCAGCATTTT. Its translation is CASRGQGQLSNQPQHF.